The 7 T cell receptor beta chains below all came from one sample that was sequenced in a study of blood T cell repertoires in COVID-19. Profiled with immunoSEQ multiplex PCR; TCRdb holds only in-frame clones, not every one. The table lists 99,000 or so clones, under 80% of them singletons. Sequencing input: peripheral blood. These receptor sequences come from a woman aged 65 to 85 with acute or convalescent COVID-19.

The rearrangement joins TRBV5-6 to TRBJ2-7; 10 bases are shared with TRBD2. The length of the CDR3 is 15 residues. Trimming took 4 bases from V and 2 from J; bases not matched to a gene: 6. Germline V gives CDR1 SGHDT, CDR2 YYEEEE. The CDR3 reads CASSTLAGAAYEQYF. The CDR3 bases are TGTGCCAGCAGCACCCTAGCGGGGGCCGCCTACGAGCAGTACTTC.

The chain links TRBV7-9 to TRBJ2-5, with TRBD1 matching 8 bases. Trimming at V came to 3 bases and at J to 5 bases, leaving 8 bases not matched to a gene. Germline V gene sequence: CDR1 SEHNR, CDR2 FQNEAQ (reference sequence). The CDR3 length is 15 residues. CDR3: CASSLRQGALETQYF. The CDR3 region has the DNA TGTGCCAGCAGCTTGAGGCAGGGGGCTTTGGAGACCCAGTACTTC.

This chain joins TRBV15 and TRBJ1-6, with 10 nucleotides matching TRBD1. The CDR3 covers 16 residues. Germline lookup yields CDR1 LNHNV and CDR2 YYDKDF (reference sequence). The V gene end was trimmed by 1 base and the J gene end by 10 bases; junction bases not matched to a gene: 7. DNA for the CDR3: TGTGCCACCAGCAGAGGGGCCCGGGACAGGGGATCACCCCTCCACTTT. Translated, it gives CATSRGARDRGSPLHF.

This clone was observed a few times. The chain recombines TRBV7-8 with TRBJ1-6, with D possibly TRBD1 on 5 matching bases. The V end lost 4 bases, the J end lost 5 bases, and 15 bases lay between the germline ends. In germline, CDR1 is SGHVS, CDR2 FQNEAQ. The CDR3 spans 16 residues. DNA of the CDR3: TGTGCCAGCAGCTCACGGGACGCGGGGAATAATTCACCCCTCCACTTT. It translates to CASSSRDAGNNSPLHF.

Only a few counts were recorded for this clone. J is TRBJ1-1 and V is TRBV19; D uncertain. Trimming removed 3 bases at V and 1 base at J, with 12 bases between. Germline values: CDR1 LNHDA, CDR2 SQIVND (reference sequence). CDR3 length: 15 amino acids. The CDR3 DNA is TGTGCCAGTAGTATTACCTTACGGGGGAACACTGAAGCTTTCTTT. Its translation is CASSITLRGNTEAFF.

This chain joins TRBV6-2 or TRBV6-3 and TRBJ2-7; D not resolved. The CDR3 runs to 12 residues. Trimming pared 5 bases from V and 4 bases from J, leaving 9 bases between. Germline V gene sequence: CDR1 MNHEY, CDR2 SVGEGT. The CDR3 protein is CASSKQPYEQYF. For the CDR3, the DNA is TGTGCCAGCAGTAAACAGCCTTACGAGCAGTACTTC.

This chain joins TRBV5-1 and TRBJ2-7, with 7 bases lining up with TRBD1. CDR3 size: 13 residues. Per germline, CDR1 SGHRS and CDR2 YFSETQ. J lost 2 bases, V lost 3 bases, and 2 bases had no gene match. The DNA of the CDR3 is TGCGCCAGCAGCTCCCAGGGGGCCTACGAGCAGTACTTC. Protein product: CASSSQGAYEQYF.